The next 26 T cell receptor beta chains were all read from a single sample in a study of shared clonotypes between healthy human individuals. Profiled with immunoSEQ multiplex PCR; TCRdb holds only in-frame clones, not every one. Of about 2.4 million clones listed, 85% to 95% are singletons. Sequencing input: naive CD4+ T cells sorted from blood. The subset was: CD45RA+ positively selected. Every receptor here comes from a young man in good health.

This rearrangement joins TRBV7-8 to TRBJ1-5, with D uncertain. The V end was cut by 1 base, the J end by 7 bases, with 8 bases between. Germline lookup yields CDR1 SGHVS and CDR2 FQNEAQ. The CDR3 extends over 13 amino acids. CDR3 nucleotides: TGTGCCAGCAGCTTAGTACTGGTGCAGCCCCAGCATTTT. Its translation: CASSLVLVQPQHF.

The chain carries TRBV30 and TRBJ1-2; D might be TRBD1 (5 bases). The CDR3 sequence is 13 residues long. The V end was cut by 5 bases, the J end by 0 bases, with 10 bases between. Germline CDR1 and CDR2: GTSNPN and SVGIG (reference sequence). The CDR3 protein is CAWGGITNYGYTF. CDR3 nucleotides: TGTGCCTGGGGGGGGATAACTAACTATGGCTACACCTTC.

This chain connects TRBV10-3 to TRBJ2-4; TRBD1 is a possible D gene (6 bases). Trimming stripped 0 bases from V and 5 bases from J, with 17 bases between. Germline V CDR1 and CDR2: ENHRY, SYGVKD. CDR3 length: 17 residues. CDR3 DNA: TGTGCCATCAGTGAGTCGAATGGGGGCCCCCCGGAAAACATTCAGTACTTC. Residues: CAISESNGGPPENIQYF.

CDR3 in DNA: TGTGCCAGCTCACCACCGGGGTACCCTGAAGAGACCCAGTACTTC. Protein product: CASSPPGYPEETQYF. This chain uses TRBV18 with TRBJ2-5; D is ambiguous. Between the trimmed V and J ends, which lost 0 bases and 3 bases, there was a span of 11 bases. Germline CDR1 and CDR2: KGHSH and LQKENI. The length of the CDR3 is 15 residues.

The chain recombines TRBV9 with TRBJ1-4; 7 bases are shared with TRBD1. Germline V lookup: CDR1 SGDLS, CDR2 YYNGEE. The CDR3 sequence is 18 residues long. The V segment lost 0 bases and the J segment 3 bases; nucleotides outside the gene matches: 11. CDR3 DNA sequence: TGTGCCAGCAGCGTAGGAGGTGGCAGGGGGTTGGCTAATGAAAAACTGTTTTTT. Translating gives CASSVGGGRGLANEKLFF.

V gene TRBV6-6 combines with J gene TRBJ2-7; 12 bases align to TRBD2. Germline values: CDR1 MNHNY, CDR2 SVGAGI (reference sequence). V was clipped by 5 bases and J by 4 bases; unmatched bases: 6. There are 15 residues in the CDR3. In nucleotides, the CDR3 is TGTGCCAGCAGTGTGACTAGCGGGAGCCTTTACGAGCAGTACTTC. Residues: CASSVTSGSLYEQYF.

V gene TRBV11-3 combines with J gene TRBJ2-2; D may be TRBD1 (5 bases). V shed 1 base and J shed 1 base, with 10 bases lying between them. Germline lookup yields CDR1 SGHNT and CDR2 YENEEA. This CDR3 comprises 16 residues. The CDR3 region has the DNA TGTGCCAGCAGCTTAGCGCCAGGGAAGAACACCGGGGAGCTGTTTTTT. It is translated as CASSLAPGKNTGELFF.

The chain employs TRBV6-5 and TRBJ2-7, with 7 bases matching TRBD2. The CDR3 runs 13 residues. V trimming: 2 bases; J trimming: 12 bases; junction bases outside the gene matches: 10. In germline, CDR1 is MNHEY, CDR2 SVGAGI. This CDR3 is CASSYVLGRVWYF. The CDR3 DNA is TGTGCCAGCAGTTACGTTTTAGGGAGGGTCTGGTACTTC.

The chain uses TRBV7-2 and TRBJ2-2; 10 nucleotides agree with TRBD2. The CDR3 contains 16 residues. The germline V gene encodes CDR1 SGHTA and CDR2 FQGNSA. V trimming: 6 bases; J trimming: 0 bases; junction bases outside the gene matches: 4. The CDR3 nucleotides are TGTGCCAGCAGTCCCGGACTAGCGGCGAACACCGGGGAGCTGTTTTTT. It is translated as CASSPGLAANTGELFF.

V and J are TRBV30 and TRBJ1-1; D is ambiguous. This CDR3 has 14 amino acids. Germline V gene sequence: CDR1 GTSNPN, CDR2 SVGIG (reference sequence). V was clipped by 0 bases and J by 4 bases, with 12 bases between them. CDR3 amino acids: CAWSVRGWVTEAFF. The DNA of the CDR3 is TGTGCCTGGAGTGTACGAGGGTGGGTCACTGAAGCTTTCTTT.

The chain uses TRBV11-2 and TRBJ2-7; 9 positions match TRBD1. V dropped 4 bases and J dropped 3; count of bases not matched to a gene: 10. Germline values: CDR1 SGHAT, CDR2 FQNNGV. This CDR3 comprises 16 residues. CDR3 amino acids: CASSSLPGQGFYEQYF. In nucleotides, the CDR3 is TGTGCCAGCAGCTCGTTACCGGGACAGGGATTCTACGAGCAGTACTTC.

In this sample, this clone turned up once. V gene TRBV11-3 combines with J gene TRBJ2-2, with TRBD2 as a possible D gene (6 bases). V lost 1 base to trimming and J lost 7 bases, with 16 bases between them. There are 16 residues in the CDR3. The germline V gene encodes CDR1 SGHNT and CDR2 YENEEA. The CDR3 region is CASSLGSGTAGGELFF. The CDR3 DNA is TGTGCCAGCAGCTTAGGGTCCGGGACTGCTGGCGGGGAGCTGTTTTTT.

V is TRBV10-3 and J is TRBJ1-1; D unresolved. Germline assignment: CDR1 ENHRY and CDR2 SYGVKD. The CDR3 sequence is 15 residues long. V gave up 0 bases and J gave up 6 bases, with 14 bases separating them. The CDR3 coding sequence is TGTGCCATCAGTGAGTCGGGTCCCAGCTCGGCTGAAGCTTTCTTT. Encoded protein: CAISESGPSSAEAFF.

V gene TRBV9 combines with J gene TRBJ2-6, with 8 bases identical to TRBD2. The CDR3 consists of 18 residues. The J segment lost 1 base and the V segment lost 2 bases, leaving 8 bases of the junction unmatched. Germline loops: CDR1 SGDLS, CDR2 YYNGEE. The CDR3 protein is CASSVSGAGVSGANVLTF. CDR3 coding DNA: TGTGCCAGCAGCGTTAGCGGGGCGGGGGTGTCTGGGGCCAACGTCCTGACTTTC.

The chain joins TRBV6-1 to TRBJ1-4, with 7 bases identical to TRBD1. The CDR3 contains 15 residues. The V and J ends lost 6 bases and 7 bases, in that order; junction bases with no gene match: 11. Germline CDR1 and CDR2: MNHNS and SASEGT. CDR3 loop: CASSAAGTVIEKLFF. The CDR3 DNA reads as TGTGCCAGCAGCGCTGCCGGGACAGTTATTGAAAAACTGTTTTTT.

The rearrangement uses TRBV7-2 and TRBJ1-2, with TRBD1 identical over 7 bases. Germline assignment: CDR1 SGHTA and CDR2 FQGNSA. V dropped 5 bases and J dropped 4; count of bases not matched to a gene: 4. CDR3 length: 13 residues. The CDR3 loop is CASSPGQIYGYTF. In nucleotides, the CDR3 is TGTGCCAGCAGCCCGGGACAGATCTATGGCTACACCTTC.

The chain joins TRBV11-3 to TRBJ2-3, with 7 bases identical to TRBD1. The CDR3 runs to 16 residues. The germline V gene encodes CDR1 SGHNT and CDR2 YENEEA. The trim removed 1 base at V and 0 bases at J, leaving 4 bases unmatched. The CDR3: CASSLGARGSTDTQYF. The CDR3 DNA is TGTGCCAGCAGCTTAGGGGCCAGGGGGAGCACAGATACGCAGTATTTT.

The J gene is TRBJ2-1, the V gene TRBV5-1; D is perhaps TRBD2 (6 bases). V lost 4 bases and J 6 bases, leaving 11 bases between the germline ends. CDR3 length: 13 residues. Germline V lookup: CDR1 SGHRS, CDR2 YFSETQ. Written as DNA, the CDR3 is TGCGCCAGCAGCCCTGGGGGGTCCAATGAGCAGTTCTTC. Translated: CASSPGGSNEQFF.

V and J are TRBV6-4 and TRBJ2-7; no clear D gene. The CDR3 sequence is 15 residues long. The germline CDR1 and CDR2 sequences are MRHNA and SNTAGT. Between the trimmed V and J ends, which lost 6 bases and 0 bases, there was a span of 15 bases. This CDR3 reads CASRAWAASSYEQYF. In DNA form, the CDR3 reads TGTGCCAGCAGAGCCTGGGCGGCCAGCTCCTACGAGCAGTACTTC.

This rearrangement joins TRBV6-6 to TRBJ2-7; D unclear. The germline V and J ends were trimmed by 0 bases and 4 bases, with 13 bases remaining between them. The CDR3 is 15 residues long. The germline V gene encodes CDR1 MNHNY and CDR2 SVGAGI (reference sequence). CDR3 in DNA: TGTGCCAGCAGTTACTCGAAGGACGGATGGTACGAGCAGTACTTC. This gives the protein CASSYSKDGWYEQYF.

The V call is TRBV27, the J call TRBJ2-7, with a weak D call TRBD1 (6 bases). CDR1 and CDR2 (germline): MNHEY, SMNVEV (reference sequence). This CDR3 spans 14 amino acids. The V and J ends lost 5 bases and 2 bases respectively, with 13 bases between them. Written as DNA, the CDR3 is TGTGCCAGCAGTCTGACCGACAGGCCCTACGAGCAGTACTTC. It translates to CASSLTDRPYEQYF.

The V gene is TRBV28, the J gene TRBJ1-2, with 7 bases fitting TRBD1. Germline trimming cut 10 bases from V and 5 bases from J; bases unmatched to any gene: 13. The length of the CDR3 is 14 residues. Germline CDR1 is MDHEN and CDR2 is SYDVKM. CDR3 in DNA: TGTGCCACCCGGACCGGACAGGAGCTATATGGCTACACCTTC. It codes for CATRTGQELYGYTF.

The J gene is TRBJ2-1, the V gene TRBV6-5; TRBD2 agrees at 7 bases. CDR3 length: 16 residues. Germline CDR1 and CDR2: MNHEY and SVGAGI. V was clipped by 4 bases and J by 8 bases; unmatched bases: 14. DNA for the CDR3: TGTGCCAGCAGTTGGCCCGCGGGGGAAAGCGGCCATGAGCAGTTCTTC. Protein sequence: CASSWPAGESGHEQFF.

The rearrangement joins TRBV30 to TRBJ2-7; TRBD1 is a possible D gene (6 bases). Germline V lookup: CDR1 GTSNPN, CDR2 SVGIG (reference sequence). Deletions cut 3 bases from V and 6 bases from J, with 18 bases between. CDR3 length: 14 amino acids. This CDR3 reads CAWRHGTGWGEQYF. The CDR3 DNA reads TGTGCCTGGAGACATGGTACAGGGTGGGGCGAGCAGTACTTC.

V and J are TRBV7-2 and TRBJ1-3, with 7 nucleotides matching TRBD1. The V gene's germline CDR1 is SGHTA and CDR2 FQGNSA. The CDR3 covers 16 residues. V was clipped by 1 base and J by 4 bases; unmatched bases: 7. CDR3 in DNA: TGTGCCAGCAGCTTAGGAGGGGCAGGGGGAGGAAACACCATATATTTT. Its translation is CASSLGGAGGGNTIYF.

The chain joins TRBV6-6 to TRBJ1-2; 8 nucleotides match TRBD1. Germline V gene lookup returns CDR1 MNHNY and CDR2 SVGAGI (reference sequence). This CDR3 has 14 amino acids. V lost 6 bases and J lost 3; bases outside the gene matches: 6. In nucleotides, the CDR3 is TGTGCCAGCAGATCGACAGGGGCGGACTATGGCTACACCTTC. It is translated as CASRSTGADYGYTF.